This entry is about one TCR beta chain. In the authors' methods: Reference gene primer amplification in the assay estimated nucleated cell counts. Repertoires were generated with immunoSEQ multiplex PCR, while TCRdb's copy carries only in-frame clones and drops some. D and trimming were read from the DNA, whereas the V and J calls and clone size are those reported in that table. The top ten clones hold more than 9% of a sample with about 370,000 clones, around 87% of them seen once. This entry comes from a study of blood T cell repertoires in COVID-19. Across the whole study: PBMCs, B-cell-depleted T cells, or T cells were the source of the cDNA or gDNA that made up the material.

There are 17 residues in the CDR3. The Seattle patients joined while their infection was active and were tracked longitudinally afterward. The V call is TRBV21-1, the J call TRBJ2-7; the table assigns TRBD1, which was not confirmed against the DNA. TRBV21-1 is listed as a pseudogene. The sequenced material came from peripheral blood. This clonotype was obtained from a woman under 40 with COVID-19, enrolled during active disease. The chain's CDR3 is CASSKNGTGIQTYEQYF. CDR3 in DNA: TGTGCCAGCAGCAAAAACGGTACAGGGATACAGACCTACGAGCAGTACTTC.